The sequence of this T cell receptor beta chain was determined in a study of STAT5B mutations in CD4+ large granular lymphocyte leukemia. Study results and caveats: Less than 30% of private leukemic clonotypes occurred rarely in other patients' non-leukemic repertoires.

CDR3 length: 17 residues. The V segment lost 0 bases and the J segment 0 bases; nucleotides outside the gene matches: 2. The V gene's germline CDR1 is SGHRS and CDR2 YFSETQ. Here immunoSEQ multiplex PCR was the method, and the copy in TCRdb shows in-frame clones only, minus some. Among over 25,000 clones listed, around 72% were seen once. Remarks on this clone: Its antigen is unknown.

The chain recombines TRBV5-1 with TRBJ2-1, with 11 bases fitting TRBD1. The receptor's source is a human donor in good health. The source material was CD4+ T cells from blood buffy coats. The CDR3 loop reads CASSLVGTGGSYNEQFF. The CDR3 DNA is TGCGCCAGCAGCTTGGTGGGGACAGGGGGCTCCTACAATGAGCAGTTCTTC.